The 16 T cell receptor beta chains presented below share a single source sample, sequenced in a study of T cells in Graves' hyperthyroidism and ophthalmopathy. The TCR beta CDR3 regions underwent amplification using RNA transcripts as the source. A set of HTBI primers served as the primers for a first-round RT-PCR of the TCR CDR3. A single record per CDR3 protein comes from TCRdb applying MiXCR to the multiplex PCR reads. The sample comprises around 190,000 distinct CDR3 sequences, around 16% of which are singletons, and roughly 55% rests with the top ten. Sequencing input: blood. The receptors stem from a woman in her fifties or sixties with Graves' hyperthyroidism.

The chain employs TRBV30 and TRBJ2-3; TRBD2 is a possible D gene (6 bases). The CDR3 has 17 residues. The V gene lost 0 bases and the J gene lost 0 bases, with 16 bases spanning the gap. The germline gives CDR1 GTSNPN, CDR2 SVGIG (reference sequence). DNA of the CDR3: TGTGCCTGGAGTGTACTGAGGGGCGGGACCAGCACAGATACGCAGTATTTT. Encoded protein: CAWSVLRGGTSTDTQYF.

This clonotype was recorded at least ten times. The chain is built from TRBV7-8 and TRBJ2-7, with D perhaps TRBD1 (5 bases). Germline CDR1 reads SGHVS; CDR2 reads FQNEAQ. V was clipped by 8 bases and J by 5 bases, with 10 bases between them. This CDR3 contains 11 residues. The CDR3 sequence is CASQGVHEQYF. CDR3 sequence (DNA): TGTGCCAGCCAGGGTGTACACGAGCAGTACTTC.

The V call is TRBV7-3, the J call TRBJ1-2; 8 bases match TRBD1. V was clipped by 5 bases and J by 4 bases; unmatched bases: 3. Germline V lookup: CDR1 SGHTA, CDR2 FQGTGA. This CDR3 contains 13 residues. DNA of the CDR3: TGTGCCAGCAGCCAAGACAGGGGCTATGGCTACACCTTC. It codes for CASSQDRGYGYTF.

In regard to this clonotype: A read error is possible here, since a much larger clone lies one base away. V gene TRBV5-1 combines with J gene TRBJ1-2, with TRBD1 as a possible D gene (5 bases). This CDR3 is 15 amino acids long. V shed 0 bases and J shed 2 bases, with 11 bases lying between them. CDR1 is SGHRS and CDR2 is YFSETQ in the germline V gene. The CDR3 loop reads CASSLGTTQNYGYTF. As DNA, the CDR3 is TGCGCCAGCAGCTTGGGGACAACCCAAAACTATGGCTACACCTTC.

In this sample, this clonotype turned up many times. This chain uses TRBV7-2 with TRBJ1-1; 7 nucleotides line up with TRBD1. The CDR3 has 14 residues. Germline CDR1 is SGHTA and CDR2 is FQGNSA. V shed 1 base and J 5 bases; nucleotides not matched to a gene: 4. The CDR3 loop reads CASSLVTGATEAFF. In nucleotides, the CDR3 is TGTGCCAGCAGCTTAGTTACAGGGGCGACTGAAGCTTTCTTT.

This clonotype was recorded many times. The chain recombines TRBV7-8 with TRBJ2-5, with D perhaps matching TRBD2 (5 bases). There are 15 residues in the CDR3. V lost 4 bases and J lost 1, with 13 bases in between. Germline CDR1 is SGHVS and CDR2 is FQNEAQ. Here the CDR3 reads CASSSPGGSQETQYF. DNA for the CDR3: TGTGCCAGCAGCTCCCCTGGCGGGTCCCAAGAGACCCAGTACTTC.

In its sample, this clonotype was seen many times. The V and J genes are TRBV6-6 and TRBJ2-5, with 8 bases aligning to TRBD1. The junction had 10 bases not matched to a gene; V was cut back by 2 bases and J by 5 bases. The CDR3 extends over 16 amino acids. In germline, CDR1 is MNHNY, CDR2 SVGAGI (reference sequence). The CDR3 reads CASSYAKTGVGETQYF. CDR3 coding DNA: TGTGCCAGCAGTTACGCCAAGACAGGGGTCGGGGAGACCCAGTACTTC.

Many counts were recorded for this clonotype. The rearrangement uses TRBV6-1 and TRBJ2-1; no clear D gene. The CDR3 runs to 15 residues. Trimming pared 0 bases from V and 0 bases from J, leaving 6 bases between. From germline, CDR1 is MNHNS and CDR2 SASEGT. The CDR3 region is CASSEALSSYNEQFF. The CDR3 bases are TGTGCCAGCAGTGAAGCTCTGAGCTCCTACAATGAGCAGTTCTTC.

This clonotype was observed at least ten times. This chain connects TRBV18 to TRBJ2-7, with D perhaps TRBD1 or TRBD2 (5 bases each). V was shortened by 3 bases and J by 7 bases, with 16 bases between the two germline ends. The length of the CDR3 is 14 residues. Germline CDR1 is KGHSH and CDR2 is LQKENI. The CDR3 bases are TGTGCCAGCTCACCGTTGACAGTCTCGGGGGAGCAGTACTTC. Translation gives CASSPLTVSGEQYF. Full variable domain (outside the CDR3, taken from reference TRBV18 and TRBJ2-7): NAGVMQNPRHLVRRRGQEARLRCSPMKGHSHVYWYRQLPEEGLKFMVYLQKENIIDESGMPKERFSAEFPKEGPSILRIQQVVRGDSAAYFCASSPLTVSGEQYFGPGTRLTVT.

This sequence joins TRBV5-1 and TRBJ1-5, with 12 positions matching TRBD1. The CDR3 is 20 amino acids. V lost 0 bases to trimming and J lost 2 bases; unmatched junction nucleotides: 12. CDR1 and CDR2 from the germline V gene are SGHRS and YFSETQ. The CDR3 DNA sequence: TGCGCCAGCAGCTTGGAGGGTCTCCGGGACAGGGGGCTCGGCAATCAGCCCCAGCATTTT. Amino acids: CASSLEGLRDRGLGNQPQHF.

The genes are TRBV20-1 and TRBJ2-5; 9 bases agree with TRBD1. The CDR3 extends over 12 amino acids. Germline values: CDR1 DFQATT, CDR2 SNEGSKA (reference sequence). Trimming at V came to 4 bases and at J to 5 bases, leaving 2 bases not matched to a gene. CDR3 residues: CSAIDRGETQYF. The CDR3 DNA reads TGCAGTGCTATCGACAGGGGGGAGACCCAGTACTTC.

The chain joins TRBV12-3 or TRBV12-4 to TRBJ2-4; D may be TRBD1 or TRBD2 (7 bases each). V dropped 7 bases and J dropped 0 bases, with 22 bases sitting between them. The CDR3 contains 18 residues. The CDR3 DNA reads as TGTGCCAGCACCCTAGGGGGCGCGGGGGATATAGCCAAAAACATTCAGTACTTC. Amino acids: CASTLGGAGDIAKNIQYF.

Many counts were recorded for this clonotype. The rearrangement uses TRBV5-1 and TRBJ2-7, with 12 nucleotides matching TRBD1. Trimming removed 0 bases from V and 1 base from J; junction bases left unmatched: 5. CDR3 size: 17 residues. Germline CDR1 and CDR2: SGHRS and YFSETQ. In DNA, the CDR3 is TGCGCCAGCAGCTTGGGGATGGGACAGGGGGCATCCTACGAGCAGTACTTC. Translated, it gives CASSLGMGQGASYEQYF.

This clonotype was observed a few times. The chain carries TRBV10-3 and TRBJ1-6, with TRBD1 as a possible D gene (5 bases). The CDR3 is 14 amino acids. The germline V gene has CDR1 ENHRY and CDR2 SYGVKD. The ends were cut back, 9 bases at V and 10 bases at J, with 19 bases in the middle. The CDR3 DNA is TGTGCCATAGGGACGGATTCTCGGTTGTCACCCCTCCACTTT. This gives the protein CAIGTDSRLSPLHF.

The chain links TRBV12-3 or TRBV12-4 to TRBJ2-2, with D unresolved. The V end was cut by 2 bases, the J end by 7 bases, with 11 bases between. This CDR3 contains 14 residues. The CDR3 protein is CASSLRHKGGELFF. As DNA, the CDR3 is TGTGCCAGCAGTTTACGACACAAGGGCGGGGAGCTGTTTTTT.

This clonotype was observed at least ten times. J is TRBJ2-5 and V is TRBV20-1, with 9 nucleotides matching TRBD1. With 5 bases clipped from V and 9 bases from J, the junction kept 10 bases outside the gene matches. The CDR3 spans 13 residues. CDR1 DFQATT and CDR2 SNEGSKA come from the germline V gene (reference sequence). The CDR3 protein is CSAGPTTGGAQYF. In DNA form, the CDR3 reads TGCAGTGCTGGCCCTACCACAGGGGGCGCCCAGTACTTC.